The next 31 T cell receptor beta chains were all read from a single sample in a study of blood T cell repertoires in COVID-19. The assay was immunoSEQ multiplex PCR, and TCRdb's table has in-frame clones only and misses some. This sample yields under 400,000 clones, of which about 92% are seen a single time; less than 5% belongs to the top ten. What was sequenced was peripheral blood. These receptors originate from a woman aged 55-75 years with COVID-19, enrolled during active disease.

The chain joins TRBV5-6 to TRBJ2-2; TRBD1 might be the D (5 bases). Germline assignment: CDR1 SGHDT and CDR2 YYEEEE. V lost 2 bases to trimming and J lost 4 bases, with 15 bases between them. The CDR3 is made up of 16 amino acids. Here the CDR3 reads CASSFLTARFTGELFF. The CDR3 DNA sequence: TGTGCCAGCAGCTTTTTGACAGCGAGATTCACCGGGGAGCTGTTTTTT.

V is TRBV6-4 and J is TRBJ2-1; TRBD1 might be the D (5 bases). The V gene's germline CDR1 is MRHNA and CDR2 SNTAGT. Deletions cut 6 bases from V and 9 bases from J, with 18 bases between. CDR3 length: 14 amino acids. The CDR3 bases are TGTGCCAGCAGCCCCCAGGGTGAACACGGTGAGCAGTTCTTC. Protein sequence: CASSPQGEHGEQFF.

The chain combines TRBV5-5 with TRBJ1-4; TRBD1 aligns across 10 bases. The germline gives CDR1 SGHKS, CDR2 YYEKEE (reference sequence). The length of the CDR3 is 16 residues. Unmatched junction bases numbered 4, after V lost 4 bases and J lost 1 base. CDR3 nucleotide sequence: TGTGCCAGCAGCACCGACAGGGGGCGAACTAATGAAAAACTGTTTTTT. Translating gives CASSTDRGRTNEKLFF.

The chain joins TRBV10-2 to TRBJ2-3; 10 bases fit TRBD2. Germline values: CDR1 WSHSY, CDR2 SAAADI. There are 17 residues in the CDR3. With 3 bases clipped from V and 6 bases from J, the junction kept 12 bases outside the gene matches. The CDR3 nucleotides read TGCGCCAGCAGTGACCCCATCCAGCGGGGGGGCAAGGATACGCAGTATTTT. It codes for CASSDPIQRGGKDTQYF.

The chain is built from TRBV21-1 and TRBJ1-5. TRBV21-1 is designated a pseudogene. The CDR3 length is 13 residues. The chain's CDR3 is CASSKREMGPQHF. Written as DNA, the CDR3 is TGTGCCAGCAGCAAGAGGGAAATGGGCCCCCAGCATTTT.

This clone was picked up one time. The chain combines TRBV11-2 with TRBJ1-1; the D gene is possibly TRBD1 (6 bases). From germline, CDR1 is SGHAT and CDR2 FQNNGV. The CDR3 runs 15 residues. With 4 bases removed from V and 3 bases from J, the gap between germline ends came to 15 bases. The DNA of the CDR3 is TGTGCCAGCAGCTGGTCAGGGGTAACACACACTGAAGCTTTCTTT. This sequence encodes CASSWSGVTHTEAFF.

This clone showed up just once. The CDR3 here is CASSIQGAYGYTF. The CDR3 bases are TGTGCCAGCAGCATACAGGGGGCTTATGGCTACACCTTC. The chain links TRBV28 to TRBJ1-2; 9 nucleotides match TRBD1. Germline V gene lookup returns CDR1 MDHEN and CDR2 SYDVKM. The CDR3 extends over 13 amino acids. V was clipped by 6 bases and J by 5 bases; unmatched bases: 4.

This chain links TRBV11-2 with TRBJ1-1; no reliable D call. The germline V and J ends were trimmed by 2 bases and 0 bases, with 19 bases remaining between them. The CDR3 covers 18 residues. The germline V gene encodes CDR1 SGHAT and CDR2 FQNNGV. The CDR3 sequence is CASSLLHSRVQLNTEAFF. The CDR3 DNA reads TGTGCCAGCAGCTTACTCCATTCTCGGGTACAACTGAACACTGAAGCTTTCTTT.

The chain employs TRBV4-1 and TRBJ2-3, with 9 nucleotides matching TRBD1. Trimming at V came to 1 base and at J to 7 bases, leaving 3 bases not matched to a gene. The CDR3 consists of 14 residues. Looked up from germline, CDR1 is MGHRA and CDR2 is YSYEKL. The CDR3, as DNA: TGCGCCAGCAGCCAAGTGGGGACAGGGAATACGCAGTATTTT. This sequence encodes CASSQVGTGNTQYF.

The chain carries TRBV18 and TRBJ2-3; D might be TRBD2 (6 bases). Germline CDR1 reads KGHSH; CDR2 reads LQKENI. V lost 4 bases, J lost 4 bases, and 12 bases lay in between. This CDR3 is 14 amino acids long. CDR3 protein: CASSLGGSSDTQYF. CDR3 sequence (DNA): TGTGCCAGCTCACTTGGAGGGTCATCAGATACGCAGTATTTT.

The J gene is TRBJ1-6, the V gene TRBV2; 9 bases match TRBD1. Germline lookup yields CDR1 SNHLY and CDR2 FYNNEI. This CDR3 region has 14 residues. Losses at the gene ends were 4 bases for V and 8 bases for J; bases not matched to a gene: 3. The CDR3 bases are TGTGCCAGCAGTGGGGGGACAGGGCATTCACCCCTCCACTTT. Amino acid sequence: CASSGGTGHSPLHF.

The chain is built from TRBV24-1 and TRBJ1-4, with 10 nucleotides matching TRBD1. Germline V gene sequence: CDR1 KGHDR, CDR2 SFDVKD. This CDR3 contains 15 residues. V shed 4 bases, J shed 3 bases, and the junction held 1 base outside the gene matches. CDR3 in DNA: TGTGCCACCAGTGACGGACAGGGGGCTAATGAAAAACTGTTTTTT. Its translation is CATSDGQGANEKLFF.

The J gene is TRBJ1-4, the V gene TRBV5-1; TRBD1 matches at 9 bases. V dropped 3 bases and J dropped 7; count of bases not matched to a gene: 4. CDR3 size: 14 residues. Per the germline V gene, CDR1 is SGHRS and CDR2 is YFSETQ. The CDR3 loop reads CASSSQGAGEKLFF. In nucleotides, the CDR3 is TGCGCCAGCAGCTCACAGGGGGCAGGTGAAAAACTGTTTTTT. The whole variable domain, filled in from reference TRBV5-1 and TRBJ1-4, reads KAGVTQTPRYLIKTRGQQVTLSCSPISGHRSVSWYQQTPGQGLQFLFEYFSETQRNKGNFPGRFSGRQFSNSRSEMNVSTLELGDSALYLCASSSQGAGEKLFFGSGTQLSVL.

The chain employs TRBV15 and TRBJ1-1, with a weak D call TRBD1 (5 bases). Germline V gives CDR1 LNHNV, CDR2 YYDKDF (reference sequence). Trimming cost V 5 bases and J 3 bases, with 10 bases left between them. The CDR3 runs to 13 residues. CDR3 sequence (DNA): TGTGCCACCAGCCCCAGACAGTACACTGAAGCTTTCTTT. Encoded protein: CATSPRQYTEAFF.

The chain combines TRBV9 with TRBJ2-3; 10 nucleotides line up with TRBD2. The CDR3 runs 16 residues. Germline CDR1 SGDLS, CDR2 YYNGEE. V was pared by 4 bases and J by 4 bases, with 9 bases of the junction left unmatched. The CDR3 region is CASSTQGLAYADTQYF. CDR3 bases: TGTGCCAGCAGCACCCAGGGACTAGCGTATGCAGATACGCAGTATTTT.

V gene TRBV3-1 (or the pseudogene TRBV3-2) combines with J gene TRBJ1-2; a possible D gene is TRBD1 (6 bases). The germline CDR1 and CDR2 sequences are LGHDT and YNNKEL (reference sequence). V gave up 2 bases and J gave up 3 bases, with 22 bases separating them. This CDR3 region has 18 residues. The CDR3 DNA reads TGTGCCAGCAGCCAACCCAGGGGACGAGCACTGGAGGACTATGGCTACACCTTC. This encodes CASSQPRGRALEDYGYTF.

This clone was detected a few times. The chain carries TRBV6-6 and TRBJ2-7; 9 bases align to TRBD2. This CDR3 has 15 residues. V shed 5 bases and J 4 bases; nucleotides not matched to a gene: 9. Germline V CDR1 and CDR2: MNHNY, SVGAGI (reference sequence). The CDR3 protein is CASSPGALAGYEQYF. CDR3 nucleotides: TGTGCCAGCAGTCCCGGGGCGCTAGCGGGGTACGAGCAGTACTTC.

V gene TRBV13 combines with J gene TRBJ1-1; 11 bases are shared with TRBD1. CDR3 length equals 14 residues. After removal of 4 bases from V and 8 bases from J, the junction contained 6 bases not matched to a gene. The germline V gene encodes CDR1 PRHDT and CDR2 FYEKMQ (reference sequence). This CDR3 is CASSSRDRGSEAFF. In DNA, the CDR3 is TGTGCCAGCAGCTCCCGGGACAGGGGGTCCGAAGCTTTCTTT.

The genes are TRBV5-1 and TRBJ1-4; D remains ambiguous. V was clipped by 7 bases and J by 8 bases, with 12 bases between them. This CDR3 contains 12 residues. Germline V gene lookup returns CDR1 SGHRS and CDR2 YFSETQ. The CDR3 DNA follows: TGCGCCAGCTCCCATCCGGGGGAAAAACTGTTTTTT. Translating gives CASSHPGEKLFF. Drawing the rest from reference TRBV5-1 and TRBJ1-4, the complete variable domain is KAGVTQTPRYLIKTRGQQVTLSCSPISGHRSVSWYQQTPGQGLQFLFEYFSETQRNKGNFPGRFSGRQFSNSRSEMNVSTLELGDSALYLCASSHPGEKLFFGSGTQLSVL.

This clone was recorded only once. The chain has TRBV28 and TRBJ1-5; no reliable D call. Germline CDR1 and CDR2: MDHEN and SYDVKM. The V end lost 5 bases, the J end lost 0 bases, and 11 bases lay between the germline ends. The CDR3 runs to 15 residues. The CDR3 protein is CASSPSLISNQPQHF. The CDR3 nucleotides read TGTGCCAGCAGTCCGTCGTTAATTAGCAATCAGCCCCAGCATTTT.

The CDR3 nucleotides read TGTGCCAGCTCAACTCCGGGACAGAACCTCCACTTT. Translation: CASSTPGQNLHF. The J gene is TRBJ1-6, the V gene TRBV18, with TRBD1 identical over 7 bases. This CDR3 has 12 residues. The germline CDR1 and CDR2 sequences are KGHSH and LQKENI. V gave up 5 bases and J gave up 15 bases; unmatched junction bases: 7.

This sequence joins TRBV4-2 and TRBJ1-1; no clear D. The CDR3 extends over 14 amino acids. Germline V CDR1 and CDR2: LGHNA, YNFKEQ. Between the trimmed V and J ends, which lost 0 bases and 4 bases, there was a span of 9 bases. The CDR3, as DNA: TGTGCCAGCAGCCAAGATGCCGCGGGCACTGAAGCTTTCTTT. Translation: CASSQDAAGTEAFF.

The rearrangement links TRBV12-3 or TRBV12-4 to TRBJ1-2, with D perhaps matching TRBD1 (5 bases). The CDR3 length is 13 residues. V was pared by 7 bases and J by 6 bases, with 15 bases between. The chain's CDR3 is CASTLGRGDGYTF. CDR3 nucleotides: TGTGCCAGCACCCTAGGGAGGGGCGATGGCTACACCTTC.

The chain carries TRBV28 and TRBJ1-2, with D possibly being TRBD1 (5 bases). The V gene's germline CDR1 is MDHEN and CDR2 SYDVKM. Trimming removed 3 bases at V and 0 bases at J, with 11 bases between. The CDR3 has 15 residues. The DNA of the CDR3 is TGTGCCAGCAGTTTGCCCAGGGCAGCTAACTATGGCTACACCTTC. It yields the protein CASSLPRAANYGYTF.

As concerns this clone: The junction shows a germline mismatch at one end, possibly a read error. J is TRBJ2-5 and V is TRBV18; 13 positions match TRBD2. Germline lookup yields CDR1 KGHSH and CDR2 LQKENI. This CDR3 has 16 residues. CDR3 protein: CATSRTSGGPGETQYF. CDR3 DNA sequence: TGTGCCACCTCAAGGACTAGCGGGGGCCCCGGGGAGACCCAGTACTTC.

The V call is TRBV6-5, the J call TRBJ2-7; TRBD2 matches at 9 bases. V trimming: 0 bases; J trimming: 2 bases; junction bases outside the gene matches: 2. CDR3 length equals 15 residues. The germline V gene encodes CDR1 MNHEY and CDR2 SVGAGI. This chain's CDR3 is CASSYSQRGAYEQYF. CDR3 nucleotides: TGTGCCAGCAGTTACTCTCAGCGGGGGGCCTACGAGCAGTACTTC.

This clone was seen a handful of times. This chain links TRBV19 with TRBJ1-5; the D gene is possibly TRBD1 (6 bases). The CDR3 extends over 13 amino acids. In germline, CDR1 is LNHDA, CDR2 SQIVND (reference sequence). Trimming cost V 8 bases and J 6 bases, with 14 bases left between them. CDR3 DNA: TGTGCCAGTCGCTGGACAGCCTCTCAGCCCCAGCATTTT. This codes for CASRWTASQPQHF.

The genes are TRBV6-5 and TRBJ1-2, with D possibly TRBD1 on 5 matching bases. Germline CDR1 and CDR2: MNHEY and SVGAGI. This CDR3 has 13 amino acids. V was cut by 6 bases and J by 8 bases, with 16 bases left in between. The CDR3 DNA is TGTGCCAGCAGGCCTACAGGAACCCGCGGCTACACCTTC. Translated: CASRPTGTRGYTF.

In this sample, this clone turned up a few times. The chain recombines TRBV30 with TRBJ1-1; D may be TRBD1 (5 bases). The CDR3 has 14 amino acids. With 3 bases removed from V and 1 base from J, the gap between germline ends came to 12 bases. Germline V gene data show CDR1 as GTSNPN and CDR2 as SVGIG (reference sequence). The CDR3 spells CAWSRGTGNTEAFF. CDR3 nucleotides: TGTGCCTGGAGCCGGGGGACGGGGAACACTGAAGCTTTCTTT.

Concerning this clone: The germline gene is not matched at one end of the junction; a read error may be the cause. The rearrangement uses TRBV4-2 and TRBJ2-1; D unresolved. The CDR3 sequence is 13 residues long. The V gene's germline CDR1 is LGHNA and CDR2 YNFKEQ. The CDR3 protein is CASSQERLRAAVF. CDR3 bases: TGTGCCAGCAGCCAAGAAAGACTGCGCGCGGCGGTCTTC.

The chain uses TRBV2 and TRBJ2-6; TRBD1 matches at 10 bases. J was trimmed by 4 bases and V by 7 bases; bases with no gene match: 7. The CDR3 is made up of 16 amino acids. CDR1 is SNHLY, CDR2 FYNNEI, per germline. CDR3 protein: CASIRDRGSGANVLTF. For the CDR3, the DNA is TGTGCCAGCATCCGGGACAGGGGATCAGGGGCCAACGTCCTGACTTTC.